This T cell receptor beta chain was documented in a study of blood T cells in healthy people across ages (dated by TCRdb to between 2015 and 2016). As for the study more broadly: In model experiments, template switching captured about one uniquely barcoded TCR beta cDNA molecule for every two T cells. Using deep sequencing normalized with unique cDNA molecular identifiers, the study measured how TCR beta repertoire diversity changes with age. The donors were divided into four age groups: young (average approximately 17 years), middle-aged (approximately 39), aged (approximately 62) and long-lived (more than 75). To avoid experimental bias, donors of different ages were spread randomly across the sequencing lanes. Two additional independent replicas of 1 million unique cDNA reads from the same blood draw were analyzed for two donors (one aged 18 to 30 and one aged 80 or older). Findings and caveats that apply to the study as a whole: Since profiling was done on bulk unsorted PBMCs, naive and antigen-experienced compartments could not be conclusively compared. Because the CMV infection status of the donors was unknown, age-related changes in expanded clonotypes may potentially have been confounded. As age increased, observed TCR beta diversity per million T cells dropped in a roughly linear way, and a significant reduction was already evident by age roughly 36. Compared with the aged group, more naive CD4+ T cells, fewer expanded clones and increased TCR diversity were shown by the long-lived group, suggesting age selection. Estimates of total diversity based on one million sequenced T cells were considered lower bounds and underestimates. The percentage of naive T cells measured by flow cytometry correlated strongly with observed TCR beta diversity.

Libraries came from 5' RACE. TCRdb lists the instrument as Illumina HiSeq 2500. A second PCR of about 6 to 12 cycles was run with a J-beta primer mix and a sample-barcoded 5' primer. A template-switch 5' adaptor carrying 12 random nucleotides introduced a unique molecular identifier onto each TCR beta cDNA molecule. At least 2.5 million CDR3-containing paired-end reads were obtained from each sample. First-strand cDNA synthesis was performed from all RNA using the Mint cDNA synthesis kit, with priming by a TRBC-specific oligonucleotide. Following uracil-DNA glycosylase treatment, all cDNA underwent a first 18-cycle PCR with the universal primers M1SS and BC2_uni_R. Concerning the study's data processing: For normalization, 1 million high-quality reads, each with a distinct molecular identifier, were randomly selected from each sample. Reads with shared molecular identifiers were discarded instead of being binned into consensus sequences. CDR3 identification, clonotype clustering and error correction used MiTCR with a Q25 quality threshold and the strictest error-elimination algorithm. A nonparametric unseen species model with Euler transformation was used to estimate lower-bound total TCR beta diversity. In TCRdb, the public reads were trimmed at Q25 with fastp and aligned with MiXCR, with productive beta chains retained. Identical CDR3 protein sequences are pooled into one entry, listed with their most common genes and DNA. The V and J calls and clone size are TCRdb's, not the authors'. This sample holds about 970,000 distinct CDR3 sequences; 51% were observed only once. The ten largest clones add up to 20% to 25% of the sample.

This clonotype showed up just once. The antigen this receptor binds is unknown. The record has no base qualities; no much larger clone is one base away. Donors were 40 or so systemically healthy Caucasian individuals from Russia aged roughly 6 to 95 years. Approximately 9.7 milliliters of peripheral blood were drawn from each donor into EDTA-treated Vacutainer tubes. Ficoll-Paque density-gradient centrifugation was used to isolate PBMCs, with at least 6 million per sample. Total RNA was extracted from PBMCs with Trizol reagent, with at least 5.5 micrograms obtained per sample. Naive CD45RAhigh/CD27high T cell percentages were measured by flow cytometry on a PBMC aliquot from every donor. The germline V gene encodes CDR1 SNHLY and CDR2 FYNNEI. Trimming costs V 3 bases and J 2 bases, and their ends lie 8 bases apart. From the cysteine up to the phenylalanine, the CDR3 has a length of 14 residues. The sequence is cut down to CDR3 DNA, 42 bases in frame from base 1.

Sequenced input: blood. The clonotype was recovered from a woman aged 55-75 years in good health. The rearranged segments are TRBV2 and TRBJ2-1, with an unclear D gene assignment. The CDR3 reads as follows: CASSERFTYNEQFF. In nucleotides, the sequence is TGTGCCAGCAGTGAGCGGTTCACCTACAATGAGCAGTTCTTC.